This record concerns one TCR beta chain sequence. Its antigen is unknown. CDR1 is MDHEN, CDR2 SYDVKM, per germline. The CDR3 sequence is 12 residues long. Trimming stripped 4 bases from V and 8 bases from J, with 11 bases between. This record belongs to a study of T cell responses to AZD1222 COVID-19 vaccine. Study-wide points: Clonal diversity was possibly underestimated, and white British individuals and females predominated among donors. Reports say nearly half of spike-specific TCRs go after unmutated variant regions. Researchers took repertoire samples only after the peak T cell response had come.

Only in-frame clones appear in the TCRdb table, and some are missing; sequencing was by immunoSEQ multiplex PCR. The table has fewer than 70,000 clones, 89% seen once. Pooling was applied to second doses at about 4 or about 12 weeks. This specimen was peripheral blood, taken 28 days after the second AZD1222 dose. The V call is TRBV28, the J call TRBJ1-2; D is undetermined. The receptor's source is an adult who received the AZD1222 COVID-19 vaccine. As DNA, the CDR3 is TGTGCCAGCAGTTCCGGGCCAAAGGGCTACACCTTC. Translated: CASSSGPKGYTF.